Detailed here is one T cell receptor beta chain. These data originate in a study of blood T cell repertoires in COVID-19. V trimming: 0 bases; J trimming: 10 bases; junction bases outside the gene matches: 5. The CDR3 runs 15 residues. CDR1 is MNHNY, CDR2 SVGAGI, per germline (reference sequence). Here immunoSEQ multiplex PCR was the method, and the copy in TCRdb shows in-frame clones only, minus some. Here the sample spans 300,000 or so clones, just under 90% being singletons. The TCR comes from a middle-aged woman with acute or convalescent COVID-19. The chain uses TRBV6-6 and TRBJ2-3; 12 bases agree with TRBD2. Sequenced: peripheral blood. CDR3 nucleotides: TGTGCCAGCAGTTACTCAACTAGCGGGGGGTCGGCGCAGTATTTT. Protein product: CASSYSTSGGSAQYF.